A single sample gave rise to the 14 T cell receptor beta chains below, sequenced in a study of blood T cell repertoires in COVID-19 (dated by TCRdb to the early 2020s). Library preparation was by the immunoSEQ multiplex PCR assay. TCRdb mirrors the immuneACCESS table, restricted to in-frame sequences. Some clones are absent from its copies; in checked studies, under half trace to an unresolved V gene, and the reason for the others is unknown. The sample table holds 150,000 to 200,000 clones, of which just under 90% were seen once. Over 3.5% of the sample belongs to the ten largest clones. Sequenced sample: peripheral blood. The origin of the receptors is a man aged 18-30 years with active or convalescent COVID-19.

This chain links TRBV10-3 with TRBJ1-3; possible D gene TRBD1, 5 bases. CDR1 and CDR2 (germline): ENHRY, SYGVKD. V gave up 0 bases and J gave up 4 bases, with 16 bases separating them. The CDR3 is made up of 17 amino acids. For the CDR3, the DNA is TGTGCCATCAGTGAGTCGGAGGGGCTGATTCCCGGAAACACCATATATTTT. Residues: CAISESEGLIPGNTIYF.

This chain links TRBV18 with TRBJ2-1; D not certain. Looked up from germline, CDR1 is KGHSH and CDR2 is LQKENI. The V end lost 0 bases, the J end lost 4 bases, and 13 bases lay between the germline ends. The CDR3 is 16 amino acids. CDR3 in amino acids: CASSPPSNSLYNEQFF. CDR3 sequence (DNA): TGTGCCAGCTCACCACCCTCTAACAGCCTTTACAATGAGCAGTTCTTC.

This sequence joins TRBV5-1 and TRBJ2-7; the D is unclear. The CDR3 runs to 14 residues. Per the germline V gene, CDR1 is SGHRS and CDR2 is YFSETQ. Trimming took 0 bases from V and 12 from J, leaving 19 bases between them. The CDR3 is CASSLVRRANPPYV. The CDR3 region has the DNA TGCGCCAGCAGCTTGGTGAGGAGAGCGAATCCCCCGTACGTC.

The chain employs TRBV18 and TRBJ1-2; tentatively, D is TRBD1 (6 bases). Germline lookup yields CDR1 KGHSH and CDR2 LQKENI. The CDR3 runs 15 residues. V gave up 3 bases and J gave up 7 bases, with 18 bases separating them. DNA for the CDR3: TGTGCCAGCTCACCGGGACAAGATCCCTCAAGTGGCTACACCTTC. Translation gives CASSPGQDPSSGYTF.

The CDR3 region has the DNA TGTGCCAGCAGTGGGGACAGGGGGCCGGGCACTGAAGCTTTCTTT. Translated, it gives CASSGDRGPGTEAFF. The chain is built from TRBV2 and TRBJ1-1; 12 bases line up with TRBD1. The V gene's germline CDR1 is SNHLY and CDR2 FYNNEI. The CDR3 covers 15 residues. The V segment lost 4 bases and the J segment 4 bases; nucleotides outside the gene matches: 4.

V is TRBV5-1 and J is TRBJ2-3, with TRBD2 matching 10 bases. Germline V gene data show CDR1 as SGHRS and CDR2 as YFSETQ. Trimming removed 5 bases from V and 1 base from J; junction bases left unmatched: 7. The CDR3 is 16 residues long. The CDR3 loop reads CASRGSGLAGTDTQYF. The CDR3 DNA reads TGCGCCAGCAGAGGAAGTGGACTAGCGGGCACAGATACGCAGTATTTT.

The chain has TRBV5-6 and TRBJ1-2; 9 positions agree with TRBD1. V lost 5 bases and J lost 3; bases outside the gene matches: 2. CDR1 is SGHDT and CDR2 is YYEEEE in the germline V gene. There are 13 residues in the CDR3. CDR3 in amino acids: CASRDRGHYGYTF. The DNA for the CDR3 is TGTGCCAGCAGGGACAGGGGACACTATGGCTACACCTTC.

V usage is TRBV5-4 and J usage is TRBJ2-2; TRBD1 matches at 8 bases. With 2 bases clipped from V and 6 bases from J, the junction kept 9 bases outside the gene matches. This CDR3 spans 16 amino acids. CDR1 and CDR2 from the germline V gene are SGHNT and YYREEE (reference sequence). The DNA of the CDR3 is TGTGCCAGCAGCTTCCCCTCGACAGGGGAGTCCGGGGAGCTGTTTTTT. Amino acids: CASSFPSTGESGELFF.

The genes are TRBV18 and TRBJ1-2, with D unresolved. There are 14 residues in the CDR3. V shed 0 bases and J shed 8 bases, with 13 bases lying between them. CDR1 is KGHSH, CDR2 LQKENI, per germline. The CDR3 loop reads CASSPPEKASGYTF. The DNA of the CDR3 is TGTGCCAGCTCACCACCGGAGAAGGCCTCCGGCTACACCTTC.

The chain is built from TRBV28 and TRBJ2-3; tentatively, D is TRBD2 (6 bases). V was clipped by 5 bases and J by 4 bases, with 22 bases between them. The CDR3 has 17 amino acids. CDR1 is MDHEN and CDR2 is SYDVKM in the germline V gene. CDR3 DNA sequence: TGTGCCAGCAGTAAAAACGGAGGAGGGTCTAGGGCAGATACGCAGTATTTT. The encoded protein is CASSKNGGGSRADTQYF.

The chain recombines TRBV11-2 with TRBJ1-2; 8 bases agree with TRBD1. Losses at the gene ends were 2 bases for V and 6 bases for J; bases not matched to a gene: 5. There are 14 residues in the CDR3. Germline V gene lookup returns CDR1 SGHAT and CDR2 FQNNGV. The CDR3 protein is CASSLTGGPDGYTF. DNA for the CDR3: TGTGCCAGCAGCTTAACAGGGGGACCAGATGGCTACACCTTC.

This clone was observed at least ten times. The V and J genes are TRBV5-1 and TRBJ1-6; D not resolved. Germline loops: CDR1 SGHRS, CDR2 YFSETQ. The CDR3 extends over 17 amino acids. With 2 bases removed from V and 5 bases from J, the gap between germline ends came to 17 bases. Written as DNA, the CDR3 is TGCGCCAGCAGCTTCTACGGCACGGCAGGTGATAATTCACCCCTCCACTTT. Residues: CASSFYGTAGDNSPLHF.

The chain couples TRBV6-5 to TRBJ2-1; TRBD1 is a possible D gene (5 bases). The length of the CDR3 is 11 residues. Germline CDR1 and CDR2: MNHEY and SVGAGI. Trimming left V 7 bases short and J 7 bases short, with 8 bases between. CDR3 coding DNA: TGTGCCAGCACTAGGGGTAATGAGCAGTTCTTC. Translation: CASTRGNEQFF.

The chain recombines TRBV5-1 with TRBJ2-3; maybe TRBD2 (5 bases). The V end lost 4 bases, the J end lost 0 bases, and 12 bases lay between the germline ends. There are 15 residues in the CDR3. Germline V lookup: CDR1 SGHRS, CDR2 YFSETQ. CDR3 loop: CASSPAESSTDTQYF. The DNA for the CDR3 is TGCGCCAGCAGCCCAGCGGAATCTAGCACAGATACGCAGTATTTT.